One sample yielded the 21 T cell receptor beta chains listed below, sequenced in a study of OX40 agonist ivuxolimab in advanced cancers. TCRdb keeps only in-frame clones here, not all; method: immunoSEQ multiplex PCR. There are 65,000 to 75,000 clones in the sample; about 87% occur only once, and 4% to 5% lies in the top ten. The sequenced sample was CD4+ or CD8+ T cells sorted from blood, obtained in a trial of the OX40 agonist ivuxolimab. Source of these receptors: an adult with an advanced solid tumor such as melanoma, head and neck, liver or kidney cancer.

The V and J genes are TRBV15 and TRBJ2-7; 8 bases align to TRBD2. The germline gives CDR1 LNHNV, CDR2 YYDKDF (reference sequence). The CDR3 covers 14 residues. V shed 0 bases and J 5 bases; nucleotides not matched to a gene: 3. The CDR3 reads CATSRELAEDEQYF. The DNA of the CDR3 is TGTGCCACCAGCAGAGAACTAGCGGAAGACGAGCAGTACTTC.

The V call is TRBV27, the J call TRBJ2-7; D is undetermined. The V gene's germline CDR1 is MNHEY and CDR2 SMNVEV (reference sequence). Trimming shortened V by 4 bases and J by 3 bases, and 19 bases separated the two germline ends. The CDR3 length is 16 residues. The CDR3 loop reads CASSSTLPSFSYEQYF. The CDR3 DNA sequence: TGTGCCAGCAGTTCCACCCTCCCCTCGTTTAGCTACGAGCAGTACTTC.

The chain recombines TRBV10-3 with TRBJ2-5; 14 bases map to TRBD2. J gave up 4 bases and V 0 bases, and 4 bases lay outside the gene matches. The CDR3 has 17 amino acids. Germline CDR1 ENHRY, CDR2 SYGVKD. CDR3 nucleotide sequence: TGTGCCATCAGTGAGTCGTGGGGACTAGCGGGAGTAGAGACCCAGTACTTC. Its translation is CAISESWGLAGVETQYF.

The CDR3 region is CASSQGDFQGYTF. CDR3 nucleotide sequence: TGTGCCAGCAGCCAGGGGGACTTTCAAGGCTACACCTTC. V usage is TRBV14 and J usage is TRBJ1-2; a possible D gene is TRBD1 (5 bases). The CDR3 has 13 amino acids. Germline assignment: CDR1 SGHDN and CDR2 FVKESK. V lost 3 bases to trimming and J lost 8 bases, with 13 bases between them.

The chain recombines TRBV30 with TRBJ2-2; possible D gene TRBD1, 5 bases. There are 13 residues in the CDR3. Germline V gene lookup returns CDR1 GTSNPN and CDR2 SVGIG (reference sequence). The V end was cut by 3 bases, the J end by 7 bases, with 12 bases between. The CDR3 DNA reads as TGTGCCTGGAGCGATGGACATTACGGGGAGCTGTTTTTT. Translating gives CAWSDGHYGELFF.

The rearrangement joins TRBV2 to TRBJ2-5; D could derive from TRBD1 or TRBD2 (5 bases each). Trimming took off 6 bases at V and 5 bases at J, with 10 bases between the two ends. This CDR3 region has 12 residues. CDR1 is SNHLY, CDR2 FYNNEI, per germline. The CDR3 DNA sequence: TGTGCCAGCAGGGGGGACCCTGAGACCCAGTACTTC. Translated, it gives CASRGDPETQYF.

This rearrangement joins TRBV2 to TRBJ2-3, with a weak D call TRBD2 (5 bases). Trimming pared 10 bases from V and 0 bases from J, leaving 14 bases between. CDR3 size: 14 residues. Germline CDR1 and CDR2: SNHLY and FYNNEI. The CDR3 reads CATPGYDSTDTQYF. CDR3 in DNA: TGTGCCACCCCGGGGTATGATAGCACAGATACGCAGTATTTT.

The V call is TRBV5-1, the J call TRBJ2-7; TRBD1 is a possible D gene (5 bases). The germline gives CDR1 SGHRS, CDR2 YFSETQ. The CDR3 sequence is 14 residues long. V lost 1 base and J 0 bases, leaving 8 bases between the germline ends. The CDR3 nucleotides are TGCGCCAGCAGCTTGAGGACACTCTCCTACGAGCAGTACTTC. Its translation is CASSLRTLSYEQYF.

The chain links TRBV30 to TRBJ1-1; possibly TRBD1 for D (5 bases). The ends were cut back, 5 bases at V and 1 base at J, with 5 bases in the middle. This CDR3 spans 11 amino acids. Germline V gives CDR1 GTSNPN, CDR2 SVGIG (reference sequence). The CDR3 bases are TGTGCCTGGGGACAGAACACTGAAGCTTTCTTT. This encodes CAWGQNTEAFF.

The chain employs TRBV28 and TRBJ1-6; TRBD1 might be the D (6 bases). The CDR3 runs to 14 residues. Between the trimmed V and J ends, which lost 6 bases and 5 bases, there was a span of 11 bases. From germline, CDR1 is MDHEN and CDR2 SYDVKM. CDR3 region: CASRRGANNSPLHF. In DNA form, the CDR3 reads TGTGCCAGCAGAAGGGGGGCAAATAATTCACCCCTCCACTTT.

The CDR3, as DNA: TGTGCCAGCAGCGTAGCCTCTGGGGCTGAAGCTTTCTTT. The encoded protein is CASSVASGAEAFF. V gene TRBV9 combines with J gene TRBJ1-1; D not resolved. The V gene lost 0 bases and the J gene lost 6 bases, with 9 bases spanning the gap. CDR3 size: 13 residues. CDR1 SGDLS and CDR2 YYNGEE come from the germline V gene.

The chain recombines TRBV6-6 with TRBJ2-7; D might be TRBD1 (6 bases). The CDR3 totals 11 residues. V dropped 6 bases and J dropped 6 bases, with 9 bases sitting between them. Germline values: CDR1 MNHNY, CDR2 SVGAGI (reference sequence). CDR3 amino acids: CASSLGGEQYF. CDR3 in DNA: TGTGCCAGCAGCCTAGGGGGCGAGCAGTACTTC.

V gene TRBV5-1 combines with J gene TRBJ2-1; 8 nucleotides line up with TRBD1. This CDR3 comprises 14 residues. After removal of 4 bases from V and 5 bases from J, the junction contained 5 bases not matched to a gene. Per germline, CDR1 SGHRS and CDR2 YFSETQ. This chain's CDR3 is CASSMDRAHNEQFF. The CDR3 nucleotides are TGCGCCAGCAGCATGGACAGGGCCCACAATGAGCAGTTCTTC.

This chain links TRBV4-3 with TRBJ1-2; no reliable D call. V was clipped by 0 bases and J by 8 bases, with 16 bases between them. CDR1 is LGHNA, CDR2 YSLEER, per germline. The CDR3 extends over 15 amino acids. The CDR3 DNA is TGCGCCAGCAGCCAAGATCGCACACTTAGGAGCGGCTACACCTTC. Translation: CASSQDRTLRSGYTF.

This clone has just one count. The genes are TRBV15 and TRBJ1-5; 7 bases match TRBD1. Germline lookup yields CDR1 LNHNV and CDR2 YYDKDF (reference sequence). Losses at the gene ends were 1 base for V and 2 bases for J; bases not matched to a gene: 5. The CDR3 spans 16 residues. DNA for the CDR3: TGTGCCACCAGCAGAGTTGAAGGGGGCGGCAATCAGCCCCAGCATTTT. Translating it yields CATSRVEGGGNQPQHF. The whole variable domain, filled in from reference TRBV15 and TRBJ1-5, reads DAMVIQNPRYQVTQFGKPVTLSCSQTLNHNVMYWYQQKSSQAPKLLFHYYDKDFNNEADTPDNFQSRRPNTSFCFLDIRSPGLGDTAMYLCATSRVEGGGNQPQHFGDGTRLSIL.

This chain links TRBV6-6 with TRBJ2-5; maybe TRBD2 (6 bases). Per germline, CDR1 MNHNY and CDR2 SVGAGI (reference sequence). There are 14 residues in the CDR3. Trimming stripped 6 bases from V and 2 bases from J, with 13 bases between. The CDR3 region is CASSPSSAQETQYF. As DNA, the CDR3 is TGTGCCAGCAGCCCCTCTAGCGCTCAAGAGACCCAGTACTTC.

V is TRBV5-8 and J is TRBJ1-2, with D unresolved. The CDR3 covers 14 residues. Germline values: CDR1 SGHTS, CDR2 YDEGEE. V lost 4 bases and J lost 8, with 18 bases in between. CDR3 region: CASSGWLGRDGYTF. CDR3 sequence (DNA): TGTGCCAGCAGCGGGTGGCTAGGGAGAGACGGCTACACCTTC. The complete variable domain, with remaining parts taken from reference TRBV5-8 and TRBJ1-2, reads EAGVTQSPTHLIKTRGQQATLRCSPISGHTSVYWYQQALGLGLQFLLWYDEGEERNRGNFPPRFSGRQFPNYSSELNVNALELEDSALYLCASSGWLGRDGYTFGSGTRLTVV.

This chain connects TRBV9 to TRBJ2-2; tentative D call: TRBD2 (6 bases). The CDR3 runs to 15 residues. With 7 bases removed from V and 5 bases from J, the gap between germline ends came to 18 bases. Germline CDR1 reads SGDLS; CDR2 reads YYNGEE. The CDR3 protein is CASGSEGPGTGELFF. In DNA, the CDR3 is TGTGCCAGCGGGTCGGAGGGGCCCGGAACCGGGGAGCTGTTTTTT.

This clone was seen only once. This rearrangement joins TRBV28 to TRBJ2-7, with 11 bases that match TRBD2. Germline V gene sequence: CDR1 MDHEN, CDR2 SYDVKM. The CDR3 runs 20 residues. V was clipped by 11 bases and J by 1 base; unmatched bases: 25. The CDR3 reads CAHSRSPTSGNLPRSYEQYF. The CDR3 nucleotides are TGTGCCCACTCTAGGAGTCCGACTAGCGGGAACCTACCGAGATCCTACGAGCAGTACTTC.

This clone was seen once. The chain recombines TRBV11-2 with TRBJ1-2, with TRBD1 matching over 9 bases. Germline CDR1 SGHAT, CDR2 FQNNGV. Trimming cost V 4 bases and J 8 bases; bases outside gene matches: 5. The CDR3 totals 13 residues. The CDR3 region is CASSSDRGRGYTF. The DNA for the CDR3 is TGTGCCAGCAGCTCGGACAGGGGTAGAGGCTACACCTTC. Filled out from reference TRBV11-2 and TRBJ1-2, the complete variable domain reads EAGVAQSPRYKIIEKRQSVAFWCNPISGHATLYWYQQILGQGPKLLIQFQNNGVVDDSQLPKDRFSAERLKGVDSTLKIQPAKLEDSAVYLCASSSDRGRGYTFGSGTRLTVV.

V is TRBV7-2 and J is TRBJ2-5, with 7 bases matching TRBD1. Germline V lookup: CDR1 SGHTA, CDR2 FQGNSA. V lost 6 bases, J lost 2 bases, and 3 bases stayed unmatched. The CDR3 runs 13 residues. CDR3 DNA sequence: TGTGCCAGCAGTAAGGGACAGCAAGAGACCCAGTACTTC. Amino acids: CASSKGQQETQYF.